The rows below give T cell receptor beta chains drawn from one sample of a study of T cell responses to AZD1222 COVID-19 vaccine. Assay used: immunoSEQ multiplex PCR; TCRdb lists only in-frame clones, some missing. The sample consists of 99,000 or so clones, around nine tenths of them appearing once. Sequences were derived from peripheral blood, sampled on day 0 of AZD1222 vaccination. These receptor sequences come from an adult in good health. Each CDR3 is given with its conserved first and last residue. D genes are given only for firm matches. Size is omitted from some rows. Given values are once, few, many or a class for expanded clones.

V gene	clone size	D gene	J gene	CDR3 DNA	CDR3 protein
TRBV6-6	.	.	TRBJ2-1	TGTGCCAGCAGTTACTCGTTCCCATACAATGAGCAGTTCTTC	CASSYSFPYNEQFF
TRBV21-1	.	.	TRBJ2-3	TGTGCCAGCAGTCCCCAAGACGGCAGCACAGATACGCAGTATTTT	CASSPQDGSTDTQYF
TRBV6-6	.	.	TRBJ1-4	TGTGCCAGCAGTTACTCTTACAGGGAAAAACTGTTTTTT	CASSYSYREKLFF
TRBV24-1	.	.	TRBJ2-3	TGTGCCACCAGTGACAGCCTCACAGATACGCAGTATTTT	CATSDSLTDTQYF
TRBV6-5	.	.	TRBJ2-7	TGTGCCAGCAGTTACCGAGGACACGTTTACGAGCAGTACTTC	CASSYRGHVYEQYF
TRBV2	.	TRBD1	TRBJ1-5	TGTGCCAGCAGATCGGGACAGGGGGCCCAGCCCCAGCATTTT	CASRSGQGAQPQHF
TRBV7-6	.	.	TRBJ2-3	TGTGCCAGCAGCTTAAGAGGGAGTGAGTTGGATACGCAGTATTTT	CASSLRGSELDTQYF
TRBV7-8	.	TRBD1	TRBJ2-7	TGTGCCAGCAGCTCTCACCCGACAGTAGGGGGCACCTACGAGCAGTACTTC	CASSSHPTVGGTYEQYF
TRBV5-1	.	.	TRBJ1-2	TGCGCCAGCAGCTTGGGGCAGGGATATTTGAACTATGGCTACACCTTC	CASSLGQGYLNYGYTF
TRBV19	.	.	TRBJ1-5	TGTGCCAGCGGGGGTCTCGCGCAGGGAAAGGATCAGCCCCAGCATTTT	CASGGLAQGKDQPQHF
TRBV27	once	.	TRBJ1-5	TGTGCCAGCAGGCCGGGGGTTAATCAGCCCCAGCATTTT	CASRPGVNQPQHF
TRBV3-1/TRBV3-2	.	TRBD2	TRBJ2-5	TGTGCCAGCACCCAGGGACTAGTGTGGGAAGAGACCCAGTACTTC	CASTQGLVWEETQYF
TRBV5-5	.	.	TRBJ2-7	TGTGCCAGCAGCTTGGCTGGGAAGAAGGCCGAGCAGTACTTC	CASSLAGKKAEQYF
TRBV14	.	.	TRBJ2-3	TGTGCCAGCAGCCGAGTAGAAATCACAGATACGCAGTATTTT	CASSRVEITDTQYF
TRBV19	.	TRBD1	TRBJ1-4	TGTGCCACACAGGGGGTGGCTAATGAAAAACTGTTTTTT	CATQGVANEKLFF
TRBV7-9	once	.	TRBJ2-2	TGTGCCAGCAGCTTAGTGGAGACAATAAACACCGGGGAGCTGTTTTTT	CASSLVETINTGELFF
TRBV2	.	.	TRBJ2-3	TGTGCCAGCAGCCCCAGACTAGTGGGGTTCCGCACAGATACGCAGTATTTT	CASSPRLVGFRTDTQYF
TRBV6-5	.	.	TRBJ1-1	TGTGCCAGCAGTTGGGGGGTGGACACTGAAGCTTTCTTT	CASSWGVDTEAFF
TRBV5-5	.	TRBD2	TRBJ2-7	TGTGCCAGCAGCTCTAGCGGGGCGGTCTCCTACGAGCAGTACTTC	CASSSSGAVSYEQYF
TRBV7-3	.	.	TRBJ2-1	TGTGCCAGCAGCTTAATGCTGGCGGTTTGGGATGAGCAGTTCTTC	CASSLMLAVWDEQFF
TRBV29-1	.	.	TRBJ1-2	TGCAGCGGGGGGGGACTGAACTATGGCTACACCTTC	CSGGGLNYGYTF
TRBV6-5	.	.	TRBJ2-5	TGTGCCAGCAGTTACGAGGGGTGGGAGACCCAGTACTTC	CASSYEGWETQYF
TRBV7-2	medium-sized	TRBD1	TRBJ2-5	TGTGCCAGCAGCTTAACCGATCGACAGGGGATTGGGGAGACCCAGTACTTC	CASSLTDRQGIGETQYF
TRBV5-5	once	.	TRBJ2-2	TGTGCCAGCAGCTCCCGGGAAGGCAGGTCCCCCTGGGACACCGGGGAGCTGTTTTTT	CASSSREGRSPWDTGELFF
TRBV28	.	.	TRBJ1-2	TGTGCCAGCAGTTTACGCGCGGGGACTAACTATGGCTACACCTTC	CASSLRAGTNYGYTF
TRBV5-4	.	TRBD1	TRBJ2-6	TGTGCCAGCAGCCGTTTTGGGACAGGGTATGGGGCCAACGTCCTGACTTTC	CASSRFGTGYGANVLTF
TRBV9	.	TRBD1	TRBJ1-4	TGTGCCAGCAGCGTAGGGACAGGGTTGGGAAAACTGTTTTTT	CASSVGTGLGKLFF
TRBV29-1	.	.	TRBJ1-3	TGCAGCGTTTCCGGGACGAGAGGAAACACCATATATTTT	CSVSGTRGNTIYF
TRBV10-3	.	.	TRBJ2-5	TGTGCCATCAGTGAGGGCAGGCATCAAGAGACCCAGTACTTC	CAISEGRHQETQYF
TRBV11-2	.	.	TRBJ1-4	TGTGCCAGCAGCCCAGACAGATTAAATGAAAAACTGTTTTTT	CASSPDRLNEKLFF
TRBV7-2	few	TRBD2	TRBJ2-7	TGTGCCAGCAGCCCGACTAGCGGGGAGCACGAGCAGTACTTC	CASSPTSGEHEQYF
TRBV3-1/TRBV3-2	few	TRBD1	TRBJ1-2	TGTGCCAGCAGCCGCCCGGACAGGGGCGGAGGCTACACCTTC	CASSRPDRGGGYTF
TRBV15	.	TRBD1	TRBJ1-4	TGTGCCACCAGCACAACCAGGGGGCCGGGTGAAAAACTGTTTTTT	CATSTTRGPGEKLFF
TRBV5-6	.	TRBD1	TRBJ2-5	TGTGCCAGCAGCTCGGGGGTAGACAGGGGGCTTGTCGGAGAGACCCAGTACTTC	CASSSGVDRGLVGETQYF
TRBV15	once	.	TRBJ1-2	TGTGCCACCAGCAGAGAGGCAAGCATAACTTATGGCTACACCTTC	CATSREASITYGYTF
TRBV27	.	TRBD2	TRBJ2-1	TGTGCCAGCAGTACAATCCCCGGGGGAGGGAATGAGCAGTTCTTC	CASSTIPGGGNEQFF
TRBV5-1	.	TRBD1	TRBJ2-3	TGCGCCAGCAGTCGGGACAGGGGAACCCGCACAGATACGCAGTATTTT	CASSRDRGTRTDTQYF
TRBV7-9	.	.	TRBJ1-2	TGTGCCAGCAGCTTAGAAAGATCAGGGGCCGGTGGCTACACCTTC	CASSLERSGAGGYTF
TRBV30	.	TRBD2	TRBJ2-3	TGTGCCTGGACCAGACTAGCGGGGGATACAGATACGCAGTATTTT	CAWTRLAGDTDTQYF
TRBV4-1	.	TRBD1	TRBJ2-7	TGCGCCAGCAGTCGAGAACAGGGGGACGGGTACGAGCAGTACTTC	CASSREQGDGYEQYF
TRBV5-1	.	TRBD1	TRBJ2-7	TGCGCCAGCACAACACCGGACAGGGGCTACGAGCAGTACTTC	CASTTPDRGYEQYF
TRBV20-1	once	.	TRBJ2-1	TGCAGTGCTAGTAGCTGGGGGGGCCACAATGAGCAGTTCTTC	CSASSWGGHNEQFF
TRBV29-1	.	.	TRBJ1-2	TGCAGCGTTGTTTGGGGGAATGGCTACACCTTC	CSVVWGNGYTF
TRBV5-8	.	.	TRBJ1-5	TGTGCCAGCAGCATCCGACAGAGCAATCAGCCCCAGCATTTT	CASSIRQSNQPQHF
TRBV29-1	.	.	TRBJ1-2	TGCAGCGTCCTCCCCCCACAGACCTATGGCTACACCTTC	CSVLPPQTYGYTF
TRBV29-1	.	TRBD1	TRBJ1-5	TGCAGCGTTGGACAGGGGAATCAGCCCCAGCATTTT	CSVGQGNQPQHF